This TCR beta chain derives from a study of Graves' ophthalmopathy and Graves' hyperthyroidism. At least ten counts were recorded for this clonotype. Germline lookup yields CDR1 SGHRS and CDR2 YFSETQ. Trimming removed 5 bases at V and 0 bases at J, with 12 bases between. The CDR3 consists of 14 residues. CDR3 regions of TCR beta were amplified from RNA transcripts. After a first-round RT-PCR with HTBI primers, a second-round multiplex PCR was run. TCRdb called the multiplex PCR reads again in MiXCR, with one record for every CDR3 protein. The table lists around 470,000 distinct CDR3 sequences, roughly an eighth of them singletons.

The clonotype originates from a young woman with Graves' ophthalmopathy. This rearrangement joins TRBV5-1 to TRBJ2-7; tentative D call: TRBD2 (6 bases). The sequencing input was blood. CDR3 sequence reads: CASSPGGGSYEQYF. In nucleotides, the CDR3 is TGCGCCAGCAGTCCCGGGGGAGGCTCCTACGAGCAGTACTTC.